A single sample gave rise to the 20 T cell receptor beta chains below, sequenced in a study of cytomegalovirus exposure and HLA in healthy donors. The PCR had 60 Vbeta and 13 Jbeta primers. Assay: immunoSEQ multiplex PCR; the TCRdb copy retains only in-frame clones and omits some. The sample includes 95,000 to 150,000 clones, less than 10% of them seen just once. The specimen was PBMCs. These receptors were obtained from a woman between 40 and 50 years old in good health and CMV-seropositive.

The gene calls are TRBV27 and TRBJ1-6; possible D gene TRBD1, 5 bases. The CDR3 is made up of 15 amino acids. V was shortened by 6 bases and J by 7 bases, with 16 bases between the two germline ends. The germline V gene encodes CDR1 MNHEY and CDR2 SMNVEV (reference sequence). CDR3 DNA: TGTGCCAGCAGCCCCGCAGGGAGGGGAAATTCACCCCTCCACTTT. It specifies CASSPAGRGNSPLHF.

This clone was detected only a few times. This sequence joins TRBV5-1 and TRBJ2-3, with TRBD1 identical over 9 bases. Germline values: CDR1 SGHRS, CDR2 YFSETQ. The V segment lost 5 bases and the J segment 6 bases; nucleotides outside the gene matches: 4. The CDR3 totals 13 residues. Written as DNA, the CDR3 is TGCGCCAGCAGAGGGGACAGGGCGGATACGCAGTATTTT. It translates to CASRGDRADTQYF.

Only a few counts were recorded for this clone. The rearrangement uses TRBV13 and TRBJ1-6, with D unclear. Trimming left V 4 bases short and J 4 bases short, with 20 bases between. The CDR3 extends over 18 amino acids. Germline CDR1 is PRHDT and CDR2 is FYEKMQ (reference sequence). CDR3 amino acids: CASSSPPRQLAYNSPLHF. CDR3 DNA sequence: TGTGCCAGCAGCTCCCCCCCTAGGCAGCTGGCATATAATTCACCCCTCCACTTT.

This clone was seen a handful of times. The chain couples TRBV9 to TRBJ1-6; TRBD1 might be the D (5 bases). The CDR3 spans 15 residues. Trimming pared 1 base from V and 9 bases from J, leaving 14 bases between. Germline V CDR1 and CDR2: SGDLS, YYNGEE. The CDR3 DNA is TGTGCCAGCAGCGTAAGTCCGGATAGGGGTTCACCCCTCCACTTT. This sequence encodes CASSVSPDRGSPLHF. Looking up the rest from reference TRBV9 and TRBJ1-6 gives the full variable domain: DSGVTQTPKHLITATGQRVTLRCSPRSGDLSVYWYQQSLDQGLQFLIQYYNGEERAKGNILERFSAQQFPDLHSELNLSSLELGDSALYFCASSVSPDRGSPLHFGNGTRLTVT.

V gene TRBV5-8 combines with J gene TRBJ2-7, with D possibly matching TRBD1 (6 bases). Germline V gene data show CDR1 as SGHTS and CDR2 as YDEGEE. V shed 0 bases and J shed 1 base, with 8 bases lying between them. The CDR3 has 14 amino acids. The CDR3: CASSLDRVSYEQYF. The DNA for the CDR3 is TGTGCCAGCAGCTTGGACAGGGTGTCCTACGAGCAGTACTTC.

The chain employs TRBV2 and TRBJ2-3, with 8 bases aligning to TRBD2. This CDR3 is built from 15 residues. The germline V gene has CDR1 SNHLY and CDR2 FYNNEI. V trimming: 6 bases; J trimming: 2 bases; junction bases outside the gene matches: 7. The CDR3 sequence: CASRVAGSYTDTQYF. The DNA of the CDR3 is TGTGCCAGCAGGGTAGCGGGGAGTTACACAGATACGCAGTATTTT.

This clone was seen only a few times. This chain joins TRBV28 and TRBJ2-7, with a tentative D call TRBD1 (6 bases). Germline V lookup: CDR1 MDHEN, CDR2 SYDVKM. Trimming took off 6 bases at V and 3 bases at J, with 12 bases between the two ends. CDR3 length equals 13 residues. The chain's CDR3 is CASSPDRFYEQYF. The CDR3, as DNA: TGTGCCAGCAGCCCGGACAGATTCTACGAGCAGTACTTC.

A few counts support this clone. The chain uses TRBV29-1 and TRBJ2-5; 9 bases fit TRBD2. V lost 5 bases to trimming and J lost 0 bases; unmatched junction nucleotides: 7. Per the germline V gene, CDR1 is SQVTM and CDR2 is ANQGSEA. The CDR3 loop spans 15 amino acids. The CDR3 region is CSVLRGGTYQETQYF. CDR3 nucleotide sequence: TGCAGCGTTTTGCGGGGGGGCACGTACCAAGAGACCCAGTACTTC.

The table lists this clone with a few counts. The chain couples TRBV5-4 to TRBJ1-2; TRBD1 agrees at 8 bases. J lost 4 bases, V lost 0 bases, and 5 bases had no gene match. Germline assignment: CDR1 SGHNT and CDR2 YYREEE (reference sequence). The CDR3 loop spans 15 amino acids. The CDR3 is CASSLVGQVPYGYTF. The CDR3 DNA follows: TGTGCCAGCAGCTTGGTGGGACAGGTGCCCTATGGCTACACCTTC.

This clone has only a few counts. At one boundary the junction diverges from the germline segment, which might be a read error. The chain couples TRBV6-5 to TRBJ1-2; 7 bases line up with TRBD1. The CDR3 is 15 residues long. CDR1 and CDR2 (germline): MNHEY, SVGAGI. The CDR3: CASSPWDRANDGYTF. Here the CDR3 DNA reads TGTGCCAGCTCCCCATGGGACAGAGCTAACGATGGCTACACCTTC.

This chain links TRBV5-1 with TRBJ1-2, with 11 nucleotides matching TRBD1. The CDR3 loop spans 14 amino acids. J was trimmed by 0 bases and V by 7 bases; bases with no gene match: 2. Germline V gene data show CDR1 as SGHRS and CDR2 as YFSETQ. CDR3 loop: CASAGQGANYGYTF. The DNA for the CDR3 is TGCGCCAGCGCGGGACAGGGGGCTAACTATGGCTACACCTTC. The entire variable domain, with the rest obtained from reference TRBV5-1 and TRBJ1-2, is as follows: KAGVTQTPRYLIKTRGQQVTLSCSPISGHRSVSWYQQTPGQGLQFLFEYFSETQRNKGNFPGRFSGRQFSNSRSEMNVSTLELGDSALYLCASAGQGANYGYTFGSGTRLTVV.

This clone was observed a few times. The genes are TRBV10-3 and TRBJ1-2, with 7 bases that match TRBD1. The V and J ends lost 4 bases and 3 bases, in that order; junction bases with no gene match: 8. CDR3 length: 15 amino acids. Germline loops: CDR1 ENHRY, CDR2 SYGVKD. The CDR3 DNA reads TGTGCCATCAGTGGTCGGTCGGGACAGTACTATGGCTACACCTTC. This encodes CAISGRSGQYYGYTF.

This clone has only a few counts. The V gene is TRBV2, the J gene TRBJ1-1; maybe TRBD1 (6 bases). Germline V gene data show CDR1 as SNHLY and CDR2 as FYNNEI. The CDR3 spans 13 residues. Trimming cost V 7 bases and J 6 bases, with 15 bases left between them. The CDR3 protein is CASNGGRVAEAFF. CDR3 nucleotide sequence: TGTGCCAGCAATGGGGGCAGGGTGGCTGAAGCTTTCTTT.

The chain carries TRBV27 and TRBJ2-7, with TRBD1 as a possible D gene (6 bases). V was trimmed by 8 bases and J by 1 base, leaving 21 bases between them. CDR1 and CDR2 from the germline V gene are MNHEY and SMNVEV (reference sequence). The CDR3 consists of 16 residues. The CDR3 loop reads CASASLPGTPSYEQYF. The CDR3 nucleotides are TGTGCCAGCGCATCCCTTCCCGGGACACCTTCCTACGAGCAGTACTTC.

The chain is built from TRBV29-1 and TRBJ2-3; the D gene is possibly TRBD1 (5 bases). The CDR3 sequence is 14 residues long. V lost 3 bases and J 0 bases, leaving 10 bases between the germline ends. Germline V gene data show CDR1 as SQVTM and CDR2 as ANQGSEA. This chain's CDR3 is CSVDRESSTDTQYF. CDR3 in DNA: TGCAGCGTTGACAGGGAATCTAGCACAGATACGCAGTATTTT.

The rearrangement uses TRBV7-6 and TRBJ1-2; D perhaps matches TRBD1 (6 bases). V shed 5 bases and J shed 4 bases, with 11 bases lying between them. There are 13 residues in the CDR3. Germline CDR1 is SGHVS and CDR2 is FNYEAQ. The CDR3 bases are TGTGCCAGCAGCCCCCAGACAGGCTATGGCTACACCTTC. Its translation is CASSPQTGYGYTF.

The rearrangement links TRBV25-1 to TRBJ1-4; D may be TRBD1 (6 bases). The CDR3 spans 15 residues. The germline gives CDR1 MGHDK, CDR2 SYGVNS. The V end lost 3 bases, the J end lost 5 bases, and 13 bases lay between the germline ends. The DNA of the CDR3 is TGTGCCAGCAGTGAGCTTACAGGGTGGAATGAAAAACTGTTTTTT. Translating it yields CASSELTGWNEKLFF.

In its sample, this clone was seen a few times. J is TRBJ2-7 and V is TRBV14; TRBD1 matches at 8 bases. Germline assignment: CDR1 SGHDN and CDR2 FVKESK. V lost 2 bases and J lost 6; bases outside the gene matches: 9. The CDR3 sequence is 15 residues long. The CDR3 DNA reads TGTGCCAGCAGCCAAACAAGGACAGGGTGGGGCGAGCAGTACTTC. Translated: CASSQTRTGWGEQYF.

This clone appeared a few times. This sequence joins TRBV5-1 and TRBJ2-5; no definite D call. The germline V gene encodes CDR1 SGHRS and CDR2 YFSETQ. The CDR3 extends over 14 amino acids. Trimming took 0 bases from V and 1 from J, leaving 7 bases between them. CDR3 sequence reads: CASSLAGSQETQYF. The CDR3 region has the DNA TGCGCCAGCAGCTTGGCAGGTTCCCAAGAGACCCAGTACTTC.

This clone was recorded a few times. The V gene is TRBV5-1, the J gene TRBJ1-4; D is possibly TRBD1 (6 bases). This CDR3 region has 19 residues. V lost 2 bases to trimming and J lost 5 bases, with 25 bases between them. Germline CDR1 SGHRS, CDR2 YFSETQ. The CDR3 nucleotides read TGCGCCAGCAGCTTTTGGACAGTTTCACCCGATAATAAAAATGAAAAACTGTTTTTT. Its translation: CASSFWTVSPDNKNEKLFF.